This TCR beta chain is from a study of early T cells in non-severe SARS-CoV-2 infection. In this sample, this clonotype turned up a few times. The antigen is undetermined. TCRdb analysed the 5' RACE reads with MiXCR anew, one entry per CDR3 protein. The table lists 55,000 to 70,000 distinct CDR3 sequences, 5.6% of them singletons. Study results and caveats: CD4 and private specificities were missed by VDJdb matching, which favored anti-spike CD8 responses.

This clonotype was sampled from an adult who was a healthcare worker with PCR-confirmed SARS-CoV-2 infection or an uninfected control (not recorded which). The source material was whole blood.

CDR3 sequence: CASSVHPNRPYNEQFF. CDR3 DNA sequence: TGTGCCAGCAGCGTTCATCCGAACAGGCCCTACAATGAGCAGTTCTTC. J is TRBJ2-1 and V is TRBV5-6, with D possibly matching TRBD1 (5 bases). The germline gives CDR1 SGHDT, CDR2 YYEEEE. The CDR3 has 16 residues. Trimming removed 4 bases from V and 2 bases from J, with 16 bases in between. Full variable domain (outside the CDR3, taken from reference TRBV5-6 and TRBJ2-1): DAGVTQSPTHLIKTRGQQVTLRCSPKSGHDTVSWYQQALGQGPQFIFQYYEEEERQRGNFPDRFSGHQFPNYSSELNVNALLLGDSALYLCASSVHPNRPYNEQFFGPGTRLTVL.